The rows below give T cell receptor beta chains drawn from one sample of a study of T-cell memory formation after mild COVID-19. TCRdb called the 5' RACE reads again in MiXCR, with one record for every CDR3 protein. The data hold about 290,000 distinct CDR3 sequences, with approximately 15% observed a single time. The sample was PBMCs or a T cell subset sorted from them (not recorded which). The source of these receptors is a man between 18 and 35 years old who had mild COVID-19 (a few samples of this study predate the infection). Cell type and time point are not known. CDR3s include the opening cysteine and the closing phenylalanine or tryptophan. A D gene is named only where the DNA matches it firmly. Size values are once, few and many counts, or a class for expanded clones, and some rows have none.

cdr3_aa	cdr3_nt	v_call	j_call	d_call	clone_size
CASSENQGPHTQYF	TGTGCCAGCAGTGAAAATCAGGGTCCCCATACGCAGTATTTT	TRBV25-1	TRBJ2-3	.	.
CASSLRFEAFF	TGTGCCAGCAGCTTACGGTTTGAAGCTTTCTTT	TRBV5-6	TRBJ1-1	.	few
CASSLNTGSTEAFF	TGCGCCAGCAGCTTGAACACAGGGAGTACTGAAGCTTTCTTT	TRBV5-1	TRBJ1-1	.	many
CASSLDMVKTQYF	TGTGCCAGCAGCTTGGACATGGTTAAGACCCAGTACTTC	TRBV5-6	TRBJ2-5	.	many
CSVWDGNLANYGYTF	TGCAGCGTTTGGGACGGAAATTTAGCTAACTATGGCTACACCTTC	TRBV29-1	TRBJ1-2	.	.
CASSPDTISTDTQYF	TGCGCCAGCAGCCCGGACACGATAAGCACAGATACGCAGTATTTT	TRBV5-1	TRBJ2-3	.	few
CSARTSGPNTEAFF	TGCAGTGCTAGAACTTCTGGGCCGAACACTGAAGCTTTCTTT	TRBV20-1	TRBJ1-1	.	many
CASSSYPTRGANEQFF	TGCGCCAGCAGCTCCTACCCGACACGGGGGGCGAATGAGCAGTTCTTC	TRBV5-1	TRBJ2-1	.	.
CASSLVIQAANYGYTF	TGTGCCAGCAGTTTAGTAATCCAGGCAGCTAACTATGGCTACACCTTC	TRBV12-3/TRBV12-4	TRBJ1-2	.	few
CASSQGRGDYEQYF	TGCGCCAGCAGCCAAGGAAGGGGGGACTACGAGCAGTACTTC	TRBV4-3	TRBJ2-7	.	few
CSVEGAQGKGSYEQYF	TGCAGCGTTGAAGGAGCCCAGGGGAAGGGCTCCTACGAGCAGTACTTC	TRBV29-1	TRBJ2-7	.	few
CASRVQGSYEQYF	TGTGCCAGCAGGGTACAGGGGTCCTACGAGCAGTACTTC	TRBV12-3/TRBV12-4	TRBJ2-7	TRBD1	.
CASSPSLGVYGYTF	TGTGCCAGCAGCCCCTCGCTAGGGGTCTATGGCTACACCTTC	TRBV7-9	TRBJ1-2	.	few
CASSYQGRANEKLFF	TGTGCCAGCAGTTACCAGGGGCGGGCTAATGAAAAACTGTTTTTT	TRBV6-5	TRBJ1-4	.	.
CASSSTSGGAGTQYF	TGTGCCAGCAGCTCAACTAGCGGGGGGGCCGGGACCCAGTACTTC	TRBV7-2	TRBJ2-5	TRBD2	.
CASSIQGGDSPLHF	TGTGCCAGCAGCATACAAGGGGGGGATTCACCCCTCCACTTT	TRBV7-2	TRBJ1-6	.	few
CASSADRDSGANVLTF	TGTGCCAGCAGCGCAGACAGGGACTCTGGGGCCAACGTCCTGACTTTC	TRBV9	TRBJ2-6	TRBD1	few
CATSRPPGPSSYNEQFF	TGTGCCACCAGCAGACCCCCCGGACCAAGCTCCTACAATGAGCAGTTCTTC	TRBV15	TRBJ2-1	.	.
CASSRLAGNNEQFF	TGTGCCAGCAGCAGACTAGCGGGGAATAATGAGCAGTTCTTC	TRBV12-3/TRBV12-4	TRBJ2-1	TRBD2	.
CASSLSGGKLFF	TGTGCCAGCAGTTTAAGCGGTGGAAAACTGTTTTTT	TRBV12-3/TRBV12-4	TRBJ1-4	.	few
CASSRGQGAPQPQHF	TGCGCCAGCAGCCGAGGGCAGGGCGCGCCTCAGCCCCAGCATTTT	TRBV4-1	TRBJ1-5	.	few
CASSQSPEQFF	TGTGCCAGCAGCCAAAGCCCTGAGCAGTTCTTC	TRBV4-2	TRBJ2-1	.	few
CASSLARSFAGQPQHF	TGTGCCAGCAGCTTGGCCCGGTCCTTCGCGGGGCAGCCCCAGCATTTT	TRBV5-5	TRBJ1-5	.	few
CASSLSGAGGQETQYF	TGTGCCAGCAGCTTGAGTGGAGCGGGGGGCCAAGAGACCCAGTACTTC	TRBV7-2	TRBJ2-5	TRBD2	many
CASSFRDGIQYF	TGTGCCAGCAGCTTCAGGGACGGCATTCAGTACTTC	TRBV11-3	TRBJ2-4	.	many
CASSFAAGGNQPQHF	TGTGCCAGCAGCTTCGCCGCAGGAGGCAATCAGCCCCAGCATTTT	TRBV7-8	TRBJ1-5	.	.
CASSQERTGGYNEQFF	TGCGCCAGCAGCCAAGAGAGGACAGGGGGCTACAATGAGCAGTTCTTC	TRBV4-1	TRBJ2-1	TRBD1	.
CASSLLPGQGSGTDTQYF	TGTGCCAGCAGCCTTCTTCCGGGACAGGGAAGCGGAACAGATACGCAGTATTTT	TRBV3-1	TRBJ2-3	TRBD1	few
CASSFYRGPNEQFF	TGTGCCAGCAGCTTCTACAGGGGCCCCAATGAGCAGTTCTTC	TRBV7-9	TRBJ2-1	TRBD1	many
CASSLEAGSYEQYF	TGCGCCAGCAGCTTGGAGGCGGGCTCCTACGAGCAGTACTTC	TRBV5-1	TRBJ2-7	.	many
CASSVASVGRTEAFF	TGTGCCAGCAGCGTAGCGTCAGTAGGTCGGACTGAAGCTTTCTTT	TRBV9	TRBJ1-1	.	.
CASSLDSGAYEQYF	TGCGCCAGCAGCTTGGATTCGGGGGCGTACGAGCAGTACTTC	TRBV5-1	TRBJ2-7	.	.
CARSRDTGKDTGELFF	TGTGCCAGAAGCCGAGACACGGGCAAGGACACCGGGGAGCTGTTTTTT	TRBV5-3	TRBJ2-2	.	few
CASSYVGGSIGYTF	TGTGCCAGCAGCTATGTAGGGGGCTCTATTGGCTACACCTTC	TRBV7-2	TRBJ1-2	TRBD1	few
CASSLVGLGETQYF	TGCGCCAGCAGCTTGGTCGGGCTGGGGGAGACCCAGTACTTC	TRBV5-1	TRBJ2-5	.	few
CATAGEETQYF	TGTGCCACGGCGGGGGAAGAGACCCAGTACTTC	TRBV10-3	TRBJ2-5	TRBD2	many
CASSRDRVYNEQFF	TGTGCCAGCTCGCGGGACAGGGTCTACAATGAGCAGTTCTTC	TRBV18	TRBJ2-1	TRBD1	many
CASSLGGGSHYGYTF	TGCGCCAGCAGCCTCGGGGGGGGAAGCCACTATGGCTACACCTTC	TRBV4-3	TRBJ1-2	.	.
CSADGDSSTDTQYF	TGCAGTGCTGATGGGGACTCAAGCACAGATACGCAGTATTTT	TRBV20-1	TRBJ2-3	.	.
CATSDSGQGGVGETQYF	TGTGCCACCAGTGACTCTGGACAGGGAGGAGTCGGAGAGACCCAGTACTTC	TRBV24-1	TRBJ2-5	TRBD1	.
CASLRGQGYNEQFF	TGTGCCAGCCTTCGGGGACAGGGCTACAATGAGCAGTTCTTC	TRBV6-5	TRBJ2-1	TRBD1	.
CASSFDYKMNTEAFF	TGTGCCAGCAGTTTCGATTACAAGATGAACACTGAAGCTTTCTTT	TRBV28	TRBJ1-1	.	.
CASSRAGDSNQPQHF	TGTGCCAGCAGCCGAGCAGGGGATAGCAATCAGCCCCAGCATTTT	TRBV3-1	TRBJ1-5	.	.
CASRPSGNDLNIQYF	TGTGCCAGCAGACCCTCCGGCAACGACTTAAACATTCAGTACTTC	TRBV7-2	TRBJ2-4	.	.
CASSQEPSQGRTDTQYF	TGCGCCAGCAGCCAAGAACCATCGCAGGGGAGAACAGATACGCAGTATTTT	TRBV4-3	TRBJ2-3	.	few
CASSLAGTFEQYF	TGCGCCAGCAGCTTGGCAGGGACGTTCGAGCAGTACTTC	TRBV5-1	TRBJ2-7	.	few